This T cell receptor beta chain was found in a study of T cell responses to AZD1222 COVID-19 vaccine. General study findings and limits: CD4 TCRs linked to vaccination spanned spike, dominating at 160-218 and 743-854. Among the donors, most were white British and more were female, and clonal diversity was possibly underestimated.

In the case of this clone: Its antigen is as yet unknown.

Measured with immunoSEQ multiplex PCR; TCRdb has only the in-frame clones, and not every one. This table holds roughly 130,000 clones, just over 85% found once. V was pared by 4 bases and J by 6 bases, with 3 bases between. Germline CDR1 and CDR2: SGHVS and FNYEAQ. This CDR3 is built from 11 residues. The source was peripheral blood, collected on day 0 of MenACWY control vaccination. The rearrangement joins TRBV7-6 to TRBJ2-2; D gene ambiguous. The clonotype comes from an adult in good health. The CDR3 here is CASSSSGELFF. The CDR3 nucleotides are TGTGCCAGCAGCTCTTCCGGGGAGCTGTTTTTT.